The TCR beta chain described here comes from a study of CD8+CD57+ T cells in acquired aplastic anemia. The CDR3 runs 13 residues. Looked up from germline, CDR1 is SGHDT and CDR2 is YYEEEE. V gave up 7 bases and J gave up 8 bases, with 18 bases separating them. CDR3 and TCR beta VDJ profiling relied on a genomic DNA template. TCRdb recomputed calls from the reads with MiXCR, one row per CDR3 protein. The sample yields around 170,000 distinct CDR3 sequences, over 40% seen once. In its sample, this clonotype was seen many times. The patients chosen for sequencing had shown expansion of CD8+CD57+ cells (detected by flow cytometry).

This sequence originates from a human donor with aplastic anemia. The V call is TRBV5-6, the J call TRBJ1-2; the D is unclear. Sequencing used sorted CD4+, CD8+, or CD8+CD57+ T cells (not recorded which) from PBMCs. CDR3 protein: CASLFGRERGYTF. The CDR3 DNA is TGTGCCAGCTTATTTGGGAGGGAACGGGGCTACACCTTC.